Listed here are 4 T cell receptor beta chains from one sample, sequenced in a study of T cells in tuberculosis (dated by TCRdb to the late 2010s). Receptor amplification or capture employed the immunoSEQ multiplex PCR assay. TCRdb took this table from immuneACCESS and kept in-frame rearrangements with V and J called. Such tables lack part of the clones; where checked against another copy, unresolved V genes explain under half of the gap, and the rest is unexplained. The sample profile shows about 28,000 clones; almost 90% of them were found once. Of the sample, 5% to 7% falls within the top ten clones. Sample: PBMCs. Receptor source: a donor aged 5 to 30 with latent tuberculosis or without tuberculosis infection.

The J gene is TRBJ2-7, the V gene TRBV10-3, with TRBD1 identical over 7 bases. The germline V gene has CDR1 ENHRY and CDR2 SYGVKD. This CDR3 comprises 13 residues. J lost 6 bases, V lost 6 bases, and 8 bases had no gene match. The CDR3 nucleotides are TGTGCCATCAGCTCCGGGACAGCCGGCGAGCAGTACTTC. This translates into CAISSGTAGEQYF.

The CDR3 reads CASSHLILGQGRAEAFF. The CDR3 DNA sequence: TGTGCCAGCAGCCACCTTATACTAGGACAGGGGAGGGCTGAAGCTTTCTTT. The genes are TRBV5-4 and TRBJ1-1; 9 nucleotides agree with TRBD1. This CDR3 contains 17 residues. J gave up 6 bases and V 4 bases, and 16 bases lay outside the gene matches. Germline V lookup: CDR1 SGHNT, CDR2 YYREEE (reference sequence).

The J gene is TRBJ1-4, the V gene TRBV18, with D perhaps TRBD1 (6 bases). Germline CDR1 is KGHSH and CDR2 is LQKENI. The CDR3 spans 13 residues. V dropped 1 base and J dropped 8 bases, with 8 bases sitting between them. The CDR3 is CASSPLTGEKLFF. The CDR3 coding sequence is TGTGCCAGCTCACCACTGACAGGAGAAAAACTGTTTTTT.

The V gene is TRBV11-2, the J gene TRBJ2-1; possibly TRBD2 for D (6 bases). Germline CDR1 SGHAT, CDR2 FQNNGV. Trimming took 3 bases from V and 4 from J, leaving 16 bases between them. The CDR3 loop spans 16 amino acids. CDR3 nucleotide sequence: TGTGCCAGCAGCTTCTGGGGGGTGAGGTATTACAATGAGCAGTTCTTC. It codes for CASSFWGVRYYNEQFF.